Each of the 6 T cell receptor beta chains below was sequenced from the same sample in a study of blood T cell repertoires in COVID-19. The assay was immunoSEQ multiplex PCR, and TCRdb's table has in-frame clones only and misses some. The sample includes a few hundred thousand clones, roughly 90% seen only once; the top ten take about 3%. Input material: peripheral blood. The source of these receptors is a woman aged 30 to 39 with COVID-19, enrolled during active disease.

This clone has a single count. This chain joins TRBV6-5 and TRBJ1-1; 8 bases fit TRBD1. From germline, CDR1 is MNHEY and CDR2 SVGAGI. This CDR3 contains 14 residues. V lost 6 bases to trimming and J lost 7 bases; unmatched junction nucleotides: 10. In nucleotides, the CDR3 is TGTGCCAGCAGCGCACAGGGGGAGGGACTTGAAGCTTTCTTT. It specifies CASSAQGEGLEAFF.

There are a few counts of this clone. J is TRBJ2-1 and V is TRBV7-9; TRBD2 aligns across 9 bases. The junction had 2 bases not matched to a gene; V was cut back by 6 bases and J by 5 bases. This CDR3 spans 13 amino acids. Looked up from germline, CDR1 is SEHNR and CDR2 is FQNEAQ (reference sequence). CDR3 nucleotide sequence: TGTGCCAGCAGTTGGACTAGCGACAATGAGCAGTTCTTC. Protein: CASSWTSDNEQFF.

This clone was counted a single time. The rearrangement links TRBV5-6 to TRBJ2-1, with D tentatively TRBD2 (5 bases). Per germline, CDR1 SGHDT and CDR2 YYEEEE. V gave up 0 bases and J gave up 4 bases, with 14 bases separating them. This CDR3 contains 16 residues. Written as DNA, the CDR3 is TGTGCCAGCAGCTTGGTTGCCCGGCGAGGGTACAATGAGCAGTTCTTC. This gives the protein CASSLVARRGYNEQFF.

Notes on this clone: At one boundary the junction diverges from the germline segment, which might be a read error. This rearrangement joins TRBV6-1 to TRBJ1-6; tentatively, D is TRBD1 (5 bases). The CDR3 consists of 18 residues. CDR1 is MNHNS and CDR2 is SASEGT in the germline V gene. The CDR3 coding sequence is TGTGCCAGCAGCGAAGCGGGGGGGGGACGGAAAGCAGGATCACCCCTCCACTTT. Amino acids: CASSEAGGGRKAGSPLHF.

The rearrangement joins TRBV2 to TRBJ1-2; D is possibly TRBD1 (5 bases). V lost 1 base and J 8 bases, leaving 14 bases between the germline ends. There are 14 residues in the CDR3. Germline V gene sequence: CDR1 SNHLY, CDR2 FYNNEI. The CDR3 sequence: CASSEGWGAGGYTF. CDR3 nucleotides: TGTGCCAGCAGTGAAGGGTGGGGCGCAGGGGGCTACACCTTC.

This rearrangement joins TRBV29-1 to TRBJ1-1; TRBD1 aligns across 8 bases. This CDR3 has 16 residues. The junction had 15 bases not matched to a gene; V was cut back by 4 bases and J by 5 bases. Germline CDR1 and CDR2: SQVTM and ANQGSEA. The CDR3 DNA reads TGCAGCGTTGTGAATCAGGCACGACAGGGGTCGACTGAAGCTTTCTTT. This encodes CSVVNQARQGSTEAFF. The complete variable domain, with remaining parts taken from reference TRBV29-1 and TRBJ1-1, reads SAVISQKPSRDICQRGTSLTIQCQVDSQVTMMFWYRQQPGQSLTLIATANQGSEATYESGFVIDKFPISRPNLTFSTLTVSNMSPEDSSIYLCSVVNQARQGSTEAFFGQGTRLTVV.